A selection of T cell receptor beta chains follows, all from one sample in a study of shared clonotypes between healthy human individuals. TCRdb's table, derived via immunoSEQ multiplex PCR, lists solely in-frame clones and lacks some. Of roughly 570,000 clones listed, roughly 98% are singletons. The sample consisted of naive CD8+ T cells sorted from blood. The source of these receptors is a man aged 25 to 40 in good health. Each CDR3 is given with its conserved first and last residue. The D gene is left open where the match is weak. The size entry is marked missing in some rows and otherwise reads once, few, many or a size class.

TRBV13	NA	NA	TRBJ2-1	CASSRGYEQFF	TGTGCCAGCAGCCGCGGCTATGAGCAGTTCTTC
TRBV7-2	NA	NA	TRBJ2-3	CASSLALSGGNAQYF	TGTGCCAGCAGCTTAGCCCTAAGCGGCGGGAATGCGCAGTATTTT
TRBV5-1	TRBD1	NA	TRBJ2-1	CASSFGDRVDEQFF	TGCGCCAGCAGCTTTGGGGACAGGGTCGATGAGCAGTTCTTC
TRBV11-2	NA	NA	TRBJ2-7	CASSLIGNYEQYF	TGTGCCAGCAGCTTAATCGGCAACTACGAGCAGTACTTC
TRBV4-1	TRBD2	NA	TRBJ2-3	CASSQVLASRTDTQYF	TGCGCCAGCAGCCAAGTACTAGCGAGTCGCACAGATACGCAGTATTTT
TRBV11-2	NA	NA	TRBJ2-2	CASSLEGRDTGELFF	TGTGCCAGCAGCTTAGAGGGACGGGACACCGGGGAGCTGTTTTTT
TRBV7-9	TRBD1	NA	TRBJ2-7	CASSVPGQPGYEQYF	TGTGCCAGCAGCGTACCGGGACAGCCAGGTTACGAGCAGTACTTC
TRBV5-6	NA	NA	TRBJ1-2	CASSPTEANYGYTF	TGTGCCAGCAGCCCGACAGAAGCTAACTATGGCTACACCTTC
TRBV11-2	TRBD1	NA	TRBJ2-7	CASSLEGGPYEQYF	TGTGCCAGCAGCTTAGAAGGGGGCCCCTACGAGCAGTACTTC
TRBV27	NA	NA	TRBJ2-7	CASSLNGGDEQYF	TGTGCCAGCAGCCTAAACGGGGGTGACGAGCAGTACTTC
TRBV27	TRBD2	NA	TRBJ2-2	CASSPGGLAGDGGELFF	TGTGCCAGCAGTCCCGGGGGACTAGCGGGAGACGGCGGGGAGCTGTTTTTT
TRBV6-5	NA	NA	TRBJ1-1	CASSYSLNTEAFF	TGTGCCAGCAGTTACTCACTGAACACTGAAGCTTTCTTT
TRBV11-2	TRBD2	NA	TRBJ2-1	CASSFLREGGNEQFF	TGTGCCAGCAGCTTCTTGCGGGAGGGCGGCAATGAGCAGTTCTTC
TRBV7-2	NA	NA	TRBJ2-7	CASSLDVGVPYEQYF	TGTGCCAGCAGCTTAGATGTGGGGGTCCCCTACGAGCAGTACTTC
TRBV5-6	TRBD2	NA	TRBJ2-3	CASSGTSIIPDTQYF	TGTGCCAGCAGCGGGACTAGTATAATCCCAGATACGCAGTATTTT
TRBV25-1	NA	once	TRBJ2-7	CASSPGSYEQYF	TGTGCCAGCAGTCCAGGCTCCTACGAGCAGTACTTC
TRBV11-2	NA	NA	TRBJ2-3	CASSLAREMHTDTQYF	TGTGCCAGCAGCTTAGCGAGGGAGATGCACACAGATACGCAGTATTTT
TRBV11-3	TRBD1	NA	TRBJ2-7	CASGTDSGGYEQYF	TGTGCCAGCGGGACAGACAGTGGGGGATACGAGCAGTACTTC
TRBV9	NA	NA	TRBJ2-2	CASSAPPGELFF	TGTGCCAGCAGCGCCCCCCCTGGGGAGCTGTTTTTT
TRBV5-1	TRBD1	NA	TRBJ2-7	CASSLDFGGQGGDEQYF	TGCGCCAGCAGCTTGGACTTTGGGGGACAGGGTGGTGACGAGCAGTACTTC
TRBV7-9	NA	NA	TRBJ1-4	CASSLAPSTNEKLFF	TGTGCCAGCAGCTTAGCGCCCTCAACTAATGAAAAACTGTTTTTT
TRBV7-3	NA	NA	TRBJ2-7	CASSLTDSYEQYF	TGTGCCAGCAGCTTGACGGACAGCTACGAGCAGTACTTC
TRBV6-5	TRBD1	NA	TRBJ2-1	CASTEQGLYNEQFF	TGTGCCAGCACAGAACAGGGGCTTTACAATGAGCAGTTCTTC
TRBV27	TRBD1	NA	TRBJ2-5	CASSLWTGALQETQYF	TGTGCCAGCAGTCTGTGGACAGGGGCCCTCCAAGAGACCCAGTACTTC
TRBV6-4	TRBD2	NA	TRBJ2-5	CASSTGTSGQETQYF	TGTGCCAGCAGCACTGGGACTAGCGGACAAGAGACCCAGTACTTC
TRBV2	TRBD1	NA	TRBJ1-1	CASSGGQGAMAEAFF	TGTGCCAGCAGTGGCGGACAGGGGGCAATGGCTGAAGCTTTCTTT
TRBV6-5	TRBD2	NA	TRBJ2-1	CASSSLAGGPREEQFF	TGTGCCAGCAGTTCACTAGCGGGAGGGCCGCGGGAAGAGCAGTTCTTC
TRBV25-1	TRBD1	NA	TRBJ2-3	CASSELDRGPDTQYF	TGTGCCAGCAGTGAATTAGACAGGGGGCCAGATACGCAGTATTTT
TRBV5-6	NA	few	TRBJ2-1	CASSLDFLLGNEQFF	TGTGCCAGCAGCTTAGACTTCCTCCTCGGGAATGAGCAGTTCTTC
TRBV7-9	NA	NA	TRBJ2-3	CASSLILTDTQYF	TGTGCCAGCAGCTTGATCCTTACAGATACGCAGTATTTT
TRBV23-1	NA	NA	TRBJ2-3	CASSQSKHLSDTQYF	TGCGCCAGCAGTCAATCGAAACACCTCAGCGATACGCAGTATTTT
TRBV7-9	NA	NA	TRBJ2-3	CASSLKDSTDTQYF	TGTGCCAGCAGCTTAAAGGACTCCACAGATACGCAGTATTTT
TRBV29-1	TRBD1	NA	TRBJ1-1	CSARQGALTEAFF	TGCAGCGCCCGACAGGGGGCCCTAACTGAAGCTTTCTTT
TRBV5-1	NA	few	TRBJ2-7	CASKRETYGEQYF	TGCGCCAGCAAGAGGGAAACCTACGGCGAGCAGTACTTC
TRBV9	TRBD1	NA	TRBJ2-7	CASSGQGRYEQYF	TGTGCCAGCAGCGGACAGGGGCGATACGAGCAGTACTTC
TRBV10-3	NA	NA	TRBJ2-5	CAISESIGKQYQETQYF	TGTGCCATCAGTGAGTCGATAGGCAAACAGTACCAAGAGACCCAGTACTTC
TRBV29-1	NA	NA	TRBJ2-2	CSAIGTTNTGELFF	TGCAGCGCGATCGGGACAACGAACACCGGGGAGCTGTTTTTT
TRBV29-1	NA	once	TRBJ2-7	CSVEGPGTSSYEQYF	TGCAGCGTTGAAGGTCCGGGGACTTCTTCCTACGAGCAGTACTTC
TRBV10-3	NA	NA	TRBJ2-1	CATSDSYNEQFF	TGTGCCACTTCTGACTCCTACAATGAGCAGTTCTTC
TRBV12-5	TRBD2	NA	TRBJ2-2	CASGLGGAGAVGELFF	TGTGCTAGTGGTTTGGGGGGAGCGGGAGCGGTCGGGGAGCTGTTTTTT
TRBV19	NA	NA	TRBJ1-3	CASSWGAGNTIYF	TGTGCCAGTAGTTGGGGGGCTGGAAACACCATATATTTT
TRBV9	NA	NA	TRBJ2-7	CASSVGGVGYEQYF	TGTGCCAGCAGCGTCGGGGGAGTGGGCTACGAGCAGTACTTC
TRBV19	TRBD1	NA	TRBJ1-2	CASSIGQGVNGYTF	TGTGCCAGTAGTATCGGACAGGGGGTGAATGGCTACACCTTC
TRBV29-1	TRBD2	once	TRBJ2-1	CSVRGTSGRANEQFF	TGCAGCGTTAGGGGGACTAGCGGGAGGGCGAATGAGCAGTTCTTC
TRBV28	TRBD1	NA	TRBJ1-4	CASSPLWNRGDEKLFF	TGTGCCAGCAGTCCCCTGTGGAACAGGGGGGATGAAAAACTGTTTTTT
TRBV6-5	NA	NA	TRBJ2-5	CASSYPTGSRLWAQYF	TGTGCCAGCAGTTACCCAACGGGCAGCCGTCTATGGGCCCAGTACTTC
TRBV9	TRBD1	NA	TRBJ2-2	CASSPTGPTGELFF	TGTGCCAGCAGCCCGACAGGGCCCACCGGGGAGCTGTTTTTT
TRBV29-1	NA	NA	TRBJ1-2	CSVERQGLRYGYTF	TGCAGCGTTGAAAGGCAGGGGTTACGATATGGCTACACCTTC
TRBV27	NA	NA	TRBJ1-2	CASSLGGTGVGYTF	TGTGCCAGCAGTTTAGGAGGGACGGGGGTTGGCTACACCTTC
TRBV28	NA	NA	TRBJ1-2	CASSYQGRASIVSYGYTF	TGTGCCAGCAGTTACCAGGGGAGAGCGAGTATTGTTAGCTATGGCTACACCTTC
TRBV27	TRBD2	NA	TRBJ2-1	CASSLNGGGNEQFF	TGTGCCAGCAGTTTGAACGGGGGAGGGAATGAGCAGTTCTTC
TRBV9	TRBD2	NA	TRBJ2-7	CASSPWTSGINEQYF	TGTGCCAGCAGCCCCTGGACTAGCGGGATAAACGAGCAGTACTTC